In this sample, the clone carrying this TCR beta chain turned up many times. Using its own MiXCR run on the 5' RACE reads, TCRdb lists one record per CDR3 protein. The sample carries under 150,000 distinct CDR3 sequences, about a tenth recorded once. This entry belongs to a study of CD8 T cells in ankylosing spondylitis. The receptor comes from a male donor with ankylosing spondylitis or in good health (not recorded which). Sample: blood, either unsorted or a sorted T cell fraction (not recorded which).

CDR3 residues: CASSKGATGFYEQYF. CDR3 sequence (DNA): TGTGCCAGCAGCAAAGGAGCTACAGGGTTCTACGAGCAGTACTTC. This chain uses TRBV11-2 with TRBJ2-7; weak D call: TRBD1 (6 bases). From germline, CDR1 is SGHAT and CDR2 FQNNGV. Trimming removed 5 bases at V and 3 bases at J, with 17 bases between. The CDR3 is 15 amino acids.